Each of the 15 T cell receptor beta chains below was sequenced from the same sample in a study of T cell clonality in common variable immunodeficiency. Sequencing used immunoSEQ multiplex PCR; TCRdb keeps in-frame clones, though not all of them. The specimen has around 57,000 clones, none found just once. Sequencing was performed on peripheral blood mononuclear cells. The receptors derive from a person aged 18 to 70 in good health.

This clone was detected ten times or more. The sequenced fragment ends 3 residues before the CDR3 boundary, so the rest is inferred from the germline J gene. The chain combines TRBV4-1 with TRBJ2-5, with 7 bases aligning to TRBD2. Germline CDR1 and CDR2: MGHRA and YSYEKL. V was pared by 4 bases and J by 3 bases, with 17 bases of the junction left unmatched. The CDR3 totals 18 residues. CDR3 DNA (partial): TGCGCCAGCAGCCGAATTCTGCTCCCGGGACTAACGAAAGAGACC. Residues: CASSRILLPGLTKET. The CDR3 reads in full as CASSRILLPGLTKETQYF.

To note about this clone: Read data end 3 residues before the CDR3 end; the end is taken from the germline J gene. The V gene is TRBV5-1, the J gene TRBJ2-7, with 9 bases identical to TRBD1. This CDR3 region has 15 residues. V lost 4 bases and J lost 6; bases outside the gene matches: 11. Germline loops: CDR1 SGHRS, CDR2 YFSETQ. Here the CDR3 reads CASSRDRDRGGEQYF. Incomplete CDR3 DNA: TGCGCCAGCAGCCGGGACAGGGACAGAGGCGGCGAG.

This clone was counted ten times or more. Read sequence stops 3 residues before the CDR3 end, and the germline J gene provides the missing end. The V gene is TRBV6-1, the J gene TRBJ2-5; the match to TRBD2 covers 9 bases. Germline-derived CDR1 and CDR2 are MNHNS and SASEGT. The CDR3 covers 16 residues. V was clipped by 2 bases and J by 0 bases; unmatched bases: 4. The sequenced CDR3 bases are TGTGCCAGCAGTGAAATGGCGGGAGGGTACCAAGAGACC. Protein sequence: CASSEMAGGYQET. The whole CDR3 is CASSEMAGGYQETQYF.

At least ten counts were recorded for this clone. With the read ending 3 residues before the CDR3 end, the germline J gene is used to fill in that end. This chain links TRBV5-6 with TRBJ2-1, with D maybe TRBD2 (5 bases). V lost 3 bases and J 8 bases, leaving 9 bases between the germline ends. The germline V gene has CDR1 SGHDT and CDR2 YYEEEE. The CDR3 is 12 amino acids. This CDR3 is CASSSRRDEQFF. CDR3 DNA, as far as it was read: TGTGCCAGCAGCTCCCGGCGGGATGAG. Looking up the rest from reference TRBV5-6 and TRBJ2-1 gives the full variable domain: DAGVTQSPTHLIKTRGQQVTLRCSPKSGHDTVSWYQQALGQGPQFIFQYYEEEERQRGNFPDRFSGHQFPNYSSELNVNALLLGDSALYLCASSSRRDEQFFGPGTRLTVL.

This clone came up many times. Read data end 3 residues before the CDR3 end; the end is taken from the germline J gene. The chain joins TRBV29-1 to TRBJ2-1; the match to TRBD2 covers 14 bases. J was trimmed by 0 bases and V by 4 bases; bases with no gene match: 17. CDR3 length: 21 amino acids. Germline V gives CDR1 SQVTM, CDR2 ANQGSEA. The CDR3 bases that were read are TGCAGCGTTGGAAGCACTCACCTGACTAGCGGGAGGGGGAGCTCCTACAATGAG. This gives the protein CSVGSTHLTSGRGSSYNE. The entire CDR3 protein is CSVGSTHLTSGRGSSYNEQFF.

Ten or more counts support this clone. Read data end 3 residues before the CDR3 end; the end is taken from the germline J gene. The chain uses TRBV27 and TRBJ2-5; 14 bases are a match to TRBD2. The V and J ends lost 6 bases and 4 bases, in that order; junction bases with no gene match: 1. Germline CDR1 and CDR2: MNHEY and SMNVEV (reference sequence). The CDR3 spans 14 residues. CDR3 in amino acids: CASRGLAGGETQYF. The DNA read from the CDR3 is TGTGCCAGCAGAGGACTAGCGGGAGGAGAGACC.

This clone was seen more than once but under ten times. The read terminates 3 residues ahead of where the CDR3 ends, so the germline J gene completes it. V usage is TRBV19 and J usage is TRBJ2-1; 8 nucleotides align to TRBD2. V lost 4 bases, J lost 7 bases, and 9 bases stayed unmatched. The CDR3 sequence is 15 residues long. From germline, CDR1 is LNHDA and CDR2 SQIVND (reference sequence). The CDR3 sequence: CASSRTGTSRNEQFF. The part of the CDR3 DNA that was read is TGTGCCAGTAGTAGAACCGGGACTAGTAGGAATGAG.

This clone was seen ten or more times. The read terminates 3 residues ahead of where the CDR3 ends, so the germline J gene completes it. The chain employs TRBV29-1 and TRBJ2-7; 7 nucleotides align to TRBD1. V was pared by 5 bases and J by 3 bases, with 4 bases of the junction left unmatched. The germline gives CDR1 SQVTM, CDR2 ANQGSEA. There are 12 residues in the CDR3. Here the CDR3 reads CSVLGQSYEQYF. CDR3 DNA (partial): TGCAGCGTTCTGGGACAGAGCTACGAG.

This clone was counted only a few times. The read gets to within 3 residues of the CDR3 end, and the germline J gene fills in the rest. The chain combines TRBV19 with TRBJ2-1, with 9 bases that match TRBD2. The CDR3 has 16 residues. Germline trimming cut 4 bases from V and 4 bases from J; bases unmatched to any gene: 8. The V gene's germline CDR1 is LNHDA and CDR2 SQIVND (reference sequence). The CDR3 sequence: CASSRGRGGVYNEQFF. The part of the CDR3 DNA that was read is TGTGCCAGTAGTAGAGGGCGGGGGGGGGTTTACAATGAG.

This clone was counted at least ten times. The read falls 3 residues short of the CDR3 end, and the missing part is taken from the germline J gene. The chain recombines TRBV6-1 with TRBJ2-7, with 7 bases fitting TRBD1. This CDR3 is built from 14 residues. Germline lookup yields CDR1 MNHNS and CDR2 SASEGT. The V gene end was trimmed by 4 bases and the J gene end by 2 bases; junction bases not matched to a gene: 5. The CDR3 spells CASSATTGAYEQYF. The CDR3 DNA, read in part, is TGTGCCAGCAGTGCGACAACAGGGGCCTACGAG.

For this clone: The CDR3 extends 3 residues past the end of the read, so its final part is completed from the germline J gene. The rearrangement links TRBV18 to TRBJ1-2; D perhaps matches TRBD1 (6 bases). The CDR3 runs to 13 residues. V gave up 6 bases and J gave up 5 bases, with 13 bases separating them. Germline lookup yields CDR1 KGHSH and CDR2 LQKENI. The sequenced CDR3 bases are TGTGCCAGCTCTTTGGACAGCAAGTATGGC. It specifies CASSLDSKYG. The CDR3 as a whole reads CASSLDSKYGYTF. Supplemented by reference TRBV18 and TRBJ1-2, the full variable domain reads NAGVMQNPRHLVRRRGQEARLRCSPMKGHSHVYWYRQLPEEGLKFMVYLQKENIIDESGMPKERFSAEFPKEGPSILRIQQVVRGDSAAYFCASSLDSKYGYTFGSGTRLTVV.

This clone was observed many times. With the read ending 3 residues before the CDR3 end, the germline J gene is used to fill in that end. V usage is TRBV11-2 and J usage is TRBJ2-1; TRBD2 agrees at 7 bases. Unmatched junction bases numbered 3, after V lost 4 bases and J lost 0 bases. The CDR3 runs 15 residues. Germline CDR1 reads SGHAT; CDR2 reads FQNNGV. The covered CDR3 bases are TGTGCCAGCAGCTCTTCTAGCGGCTCCTACAATGAG. Its protein is CASSSSSGSYNE. The CDR3 in full is CASSSSSGSYNEQFF.

Many counts were recorded for this clone. One end of the junction is discordant with germline, which a read error may explain. Here the CDR3 reads CASSQGTTRGQETQYF. CDR3 bases read: TGTGCCAGCAGTCAGGGGACTACTCGGGGCCAAGAAACC. The chain couples TRBV12-3 or TRBV12-4 to TRBJ2-5, with D possibly matching TRBD2 (7 bases). The observed sequence ends 3 residues before the CDR3 terminus, with the missing tail filled in from the germline J gene. The CDR3 consists of 16 residues.

This clone was recorded many times. Read coverage stops 3 residues before the CDR3 terminus; the germline J gene supplies the remainder. J is TRBJ2-5 and V is TRBV12-3 or TRBV12-4; TRBD2 is a possible D gene (6 bases). The CDR3 length is 14 residues. The V and J ends lost 3 bases and 0 bases respectively, with 8 bases between them. This chain's CDR3 is CASSFSGDQETQYF. The DNA read from the CDR3 is TGTGCCAGCAGTTTCTCGGGGGACCAAGAGACC.

Concerning this clone: Coverage ceases 3 residues before the CDR3 finishes, and the germline J gene fills in the end. This chain connects TRBV19 to TRBJ1-5; the D is unclear. V was pared by 4 bases and J by 3 bases, with 16 bases between. Germline assignment: CDR1 LNHDA and CDR2 SQIVND (reference sequence). The CDR3 covers 16 residues. The chain's CDR3 is CASSNTLRTANQPQHF. Partial CDR3 DNA: TGTGCCAGTAGTAATACCCTGAGGACTGCCAATCAGCCC.